This TCR beta chain was captured in a study of blood T cell repertoires in COVID-19. Only in-frame clones appear in the TCRdb table, and some are missing; sequencing was by immunoSEQ multiplex PCR. There are 350,000 to 450,000 clones in the sample; about 89% occur only once, and roughly 2% lies in the top ten. V was pared by 1 base and J by 5 bases, with 15 bases between. The length of the CDR3 is 15 residues. Per the germline V gene, CDR1 is SGHDT and CDR2 is YYEEEE. Sequenced material: peripheral blood. The rearrangement uses TRBV5-6 and TRBJ2-5, with D possibly matching TRBD1 (5 bases). The clonotype comes from a woman aged 55 to 70 with COVID-19, enrolled during active disease. The CDR3 sequence: CASSLRQSIGETQYF. The CDR3 nucleotides are TGTGCCAGCAGCTTGAGACAGTCTATAGGGGAGACCCAGTACTTC.